This T cell receptor (beta chain) is drawn from a study of OX40 agonist ivuxolimab in advanced cancers. The wider study: Patients with prior anti-PD-1, anti-PD-L1 or anti-CTLA-4 therapy were eligible; about 41% had some. Partial responses were observed in three patients, of whom one had hepatocellular carcinoma and two had cutaneous melanoma.

TCRdb's copy holds only in-frame clones and misses some; the assay was immunoSEQ multiplex PCR. Here the sample spans tens of thousands of clones, less than 95% being singletons. The CDR3 is made up of 13 amino acids. Germline CDR1 reads MNHNY; CDR2 reads SVGAGI (reference sequence). Deletions cut 2 bases from V and 7 bases from J, with 11 bases between. The sample consisted of CD4+ or CD8+ T cells sorted from blood, taken in a trial of the OX40 agonist ivuxolimab. This receptor was obtained from an adult with an advanced solid tumor such as melanoma, head and neck, liver or kidney cancer. V is TRBV6-6 and J is TRBJ1-1; no reliable D call. The CDR3: CASSYTRRGEAFF. The CDR3 DNA sequence: TGTGCCAGCAGTTACACACGCCGTGGTGAAGCTTTCTTT.